This T cell receptor (beta chain) came from a study of cytomegalovirus exposure and HLA in healthy donors. Study background: About 85 million unique TCRs from HLA-typed donors were held in an early release of data.

Regarding this clone: Its specificity is not known.

Notes on the study in general: A later analysis, which compared TCR beta chains of equal frequency, found the HLA-associated ones more clonally expanded. Only CMV serostatus was available as immune exposure information.

Researchers ran the PCR with 60 Vbeta and 13 Jbeta primers. Produced via immunoSEQ multiplex PCR; TCRdb's table is partial and in-frame only. The profile shows some 150,000 clones, around nine tenths of them singletons. Per the germline V gene, CDR1 is SNHLY and CDR2 is FYNNEI. This CDR3 spans 16 amino acids. Trimming cost V 5 bases and J 2 bases; bases outside gene matches: 7. The sample comprised PBMCs. This sequence was found in a woman aged 25 to 45 in good health and CMV-seronegative. The V call is TRBV2, the J call TRBJ2-5; the match to TRBD2 covers 11 bases. CDR3 sequence: CASSFSGGAGQETQYF. CDR3 coding DNA: TGTGCCAGCAGTTTTAGCGGGGGGGCCGGACAAGAGACCCAGTACTTC.